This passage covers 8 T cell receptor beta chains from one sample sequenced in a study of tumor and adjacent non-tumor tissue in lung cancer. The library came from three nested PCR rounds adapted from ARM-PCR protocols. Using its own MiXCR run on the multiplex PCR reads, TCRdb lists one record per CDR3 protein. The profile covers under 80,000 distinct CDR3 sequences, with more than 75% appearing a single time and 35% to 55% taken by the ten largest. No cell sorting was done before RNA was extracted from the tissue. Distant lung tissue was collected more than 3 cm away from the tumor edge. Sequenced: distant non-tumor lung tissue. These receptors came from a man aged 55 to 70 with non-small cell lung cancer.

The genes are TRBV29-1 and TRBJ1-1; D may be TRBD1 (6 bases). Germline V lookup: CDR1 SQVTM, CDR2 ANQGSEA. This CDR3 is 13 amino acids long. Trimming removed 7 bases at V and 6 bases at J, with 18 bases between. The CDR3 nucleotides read TGCAGCGCCACGGCAGGGGAGGACGCTGAAGCTTTCTTT. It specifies CSATAGEDAEAFF.

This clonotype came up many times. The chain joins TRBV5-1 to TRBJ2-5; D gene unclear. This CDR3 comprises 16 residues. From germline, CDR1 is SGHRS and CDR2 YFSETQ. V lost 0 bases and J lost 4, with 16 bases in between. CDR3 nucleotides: TGCGCCAGCAGCTTGGGTACAGCCCCATCTGGAGAGACCCAGTACTTC. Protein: CASSLGTAPSGETQYF.

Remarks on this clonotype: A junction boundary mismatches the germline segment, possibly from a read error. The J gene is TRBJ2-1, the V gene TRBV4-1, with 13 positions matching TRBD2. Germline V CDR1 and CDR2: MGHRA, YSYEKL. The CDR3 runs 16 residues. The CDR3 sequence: CVSRDLLAGGPGEQFF. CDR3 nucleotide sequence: TGCGTCAGCAGAGACTTACTAGCGGGAGGGCCGGGTGAGCAGTTCTTC.

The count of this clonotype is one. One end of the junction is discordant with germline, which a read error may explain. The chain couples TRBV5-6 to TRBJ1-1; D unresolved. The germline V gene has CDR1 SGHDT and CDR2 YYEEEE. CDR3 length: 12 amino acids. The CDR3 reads CDSSVVRTEAFF. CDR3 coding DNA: TGTGACAGCAGCGTAGTTCGGACTGAAGCTTTCTTT.

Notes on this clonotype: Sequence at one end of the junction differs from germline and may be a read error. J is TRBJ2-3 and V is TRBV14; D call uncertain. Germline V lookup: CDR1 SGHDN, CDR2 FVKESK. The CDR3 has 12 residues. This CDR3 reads CASSPSPGTQYF. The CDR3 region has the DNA TGTGCCAGTAGCCCCTCCCCGGGTACGCAGTATTTT.

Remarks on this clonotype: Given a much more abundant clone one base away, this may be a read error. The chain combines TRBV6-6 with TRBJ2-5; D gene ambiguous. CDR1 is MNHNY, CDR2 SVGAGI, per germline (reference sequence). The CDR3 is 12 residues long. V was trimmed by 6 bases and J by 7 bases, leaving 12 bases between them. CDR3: CASRSEVGTQYF. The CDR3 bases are TGTGCCAGCAGGTCCGAGGTGGGGACCCAGTACTTC.

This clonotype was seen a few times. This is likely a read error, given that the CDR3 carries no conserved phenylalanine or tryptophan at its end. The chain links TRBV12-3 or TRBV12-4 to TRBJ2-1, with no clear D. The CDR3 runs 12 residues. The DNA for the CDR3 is TGTGTCAGCAGTTTATCCAAGGATGAGCAGTTCTCC. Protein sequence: CVSSLSKDEQFS.

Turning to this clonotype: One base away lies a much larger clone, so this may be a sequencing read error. DNA for the CDR3: TGCGCCTGCAGCGCAGGGGGACCCTCCTACAATGAGCAGTTCTTC. Amino acids: CACSAGGPSYNEQFF. J is TRBJ2-1 and V is TRBV5-1; TRBD1 matches at 7 bases. Germline V CDR1 and CDR2: SGHRS, YFSETQ. This CDR3 region has 15 residues.